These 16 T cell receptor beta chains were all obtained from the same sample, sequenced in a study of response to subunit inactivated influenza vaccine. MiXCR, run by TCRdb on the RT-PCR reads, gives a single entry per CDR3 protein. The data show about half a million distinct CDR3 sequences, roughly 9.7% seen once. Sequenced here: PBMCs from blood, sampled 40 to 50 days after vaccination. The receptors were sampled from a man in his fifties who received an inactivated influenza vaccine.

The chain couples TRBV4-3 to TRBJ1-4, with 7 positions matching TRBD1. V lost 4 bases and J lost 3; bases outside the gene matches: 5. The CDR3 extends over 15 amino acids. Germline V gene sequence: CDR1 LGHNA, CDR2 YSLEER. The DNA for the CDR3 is TGCGCCAGCAGCCGACAGACAGGGCCTAATGAAAAACTGTTTTTT. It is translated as CASSRQTGPNEKLFF.

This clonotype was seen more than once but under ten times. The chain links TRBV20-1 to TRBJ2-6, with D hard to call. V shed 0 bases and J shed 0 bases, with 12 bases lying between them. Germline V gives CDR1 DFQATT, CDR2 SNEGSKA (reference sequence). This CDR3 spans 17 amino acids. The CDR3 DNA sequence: TGCAGTGCTAGAGACAGGTCTATCTACTCTGGGGCCAACGTCCTGACTTTC. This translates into CSARDRSIYSGANVLTF.

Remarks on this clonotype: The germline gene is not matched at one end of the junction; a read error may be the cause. DNA for the CDR3: TGCAGCGCTACAACCCGAACAGGGGGAACCTACAATGAGCAGTTCTTC. Translation: CSATTRTGGTYNEQFF. V usage is TRBV20-1 and J usage is TRBJ2-1; 8 nucleotides align to TRBD1. The CDR3 consists of 16 residues. The germline CDR1 and CDR2 sequences are DFQATT and SNEGSKA (reference sequence).

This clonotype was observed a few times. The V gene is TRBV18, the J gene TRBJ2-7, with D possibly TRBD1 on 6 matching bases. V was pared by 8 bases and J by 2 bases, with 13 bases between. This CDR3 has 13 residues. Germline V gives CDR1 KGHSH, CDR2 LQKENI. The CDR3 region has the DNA TGTGCCAGCCGATGGGACAAGACCTACGAGCAGTACTTC. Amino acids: CASRWDKTYEQYF.

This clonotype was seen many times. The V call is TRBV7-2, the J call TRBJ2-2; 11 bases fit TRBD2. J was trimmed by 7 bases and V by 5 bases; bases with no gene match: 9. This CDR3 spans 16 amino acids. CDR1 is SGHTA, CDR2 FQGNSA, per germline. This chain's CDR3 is CASSPRLAGLGGELFF. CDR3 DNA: TGTGCCAGCAGCCCCAGACTAGCGGGGTTGGGCGGGGAGCTGTTTTTT.

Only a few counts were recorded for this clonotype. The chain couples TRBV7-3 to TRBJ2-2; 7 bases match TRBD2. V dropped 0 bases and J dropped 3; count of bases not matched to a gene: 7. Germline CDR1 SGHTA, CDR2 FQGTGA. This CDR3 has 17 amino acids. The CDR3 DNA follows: TGTGCCAGCAGCTTAACGAGGGCTAGCGGCGACACCGGGGAGCTGTTTTTT. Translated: CASSLTRASGDTGELFF.

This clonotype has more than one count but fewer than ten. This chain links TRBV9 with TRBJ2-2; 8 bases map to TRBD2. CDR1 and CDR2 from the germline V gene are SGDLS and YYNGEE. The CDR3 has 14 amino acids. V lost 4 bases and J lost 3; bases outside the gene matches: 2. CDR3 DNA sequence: TGTGCCAGCAGCTCGGGGGGGTACACCGGGGAGCTGTTTTTT. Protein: CASSSGGYTGELFF.

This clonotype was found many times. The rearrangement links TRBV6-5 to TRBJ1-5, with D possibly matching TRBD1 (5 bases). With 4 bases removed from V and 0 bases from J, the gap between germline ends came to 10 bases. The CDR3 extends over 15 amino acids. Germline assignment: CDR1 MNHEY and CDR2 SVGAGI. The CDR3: CASSFRQYSNQPQHF. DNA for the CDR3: TGTGCCAGCAGTTTTCGACAGTATAGCAATCAGCCCCAGCATTTT.

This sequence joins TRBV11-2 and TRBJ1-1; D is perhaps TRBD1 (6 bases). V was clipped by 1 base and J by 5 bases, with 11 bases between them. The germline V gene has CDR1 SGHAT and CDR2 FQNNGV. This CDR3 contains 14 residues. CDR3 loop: CASSLGVRGTEAFF. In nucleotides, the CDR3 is TGTGCCAGCAGCTTAGGCGTCAGGGGAACTGAAGCTTTCTTT.

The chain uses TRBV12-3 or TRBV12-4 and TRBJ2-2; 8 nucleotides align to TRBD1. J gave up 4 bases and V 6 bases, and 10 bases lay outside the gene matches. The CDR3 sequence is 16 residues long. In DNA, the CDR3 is TGTGCCAGCAGACCCGGACAGGGAAAGGGCACCGGGGAGCTGTTTTTT. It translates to CASRPGQGKGTGELFF.

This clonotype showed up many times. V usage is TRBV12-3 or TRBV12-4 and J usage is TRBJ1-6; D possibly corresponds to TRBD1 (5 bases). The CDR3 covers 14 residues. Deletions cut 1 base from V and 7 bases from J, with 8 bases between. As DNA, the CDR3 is TGTGCCAGCAGTTTAGACAGGACCAATTCACCCCTCCACTTT. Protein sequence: CASSLDRTNSPLHF.

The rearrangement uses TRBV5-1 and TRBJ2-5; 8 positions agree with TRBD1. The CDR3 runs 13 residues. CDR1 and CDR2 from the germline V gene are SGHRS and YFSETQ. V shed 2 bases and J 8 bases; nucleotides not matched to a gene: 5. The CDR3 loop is CASSFRTGQTQYF. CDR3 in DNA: TGCGCCAGCAGCTTCCGGACAGGGCAAACCCAGTACTTC.

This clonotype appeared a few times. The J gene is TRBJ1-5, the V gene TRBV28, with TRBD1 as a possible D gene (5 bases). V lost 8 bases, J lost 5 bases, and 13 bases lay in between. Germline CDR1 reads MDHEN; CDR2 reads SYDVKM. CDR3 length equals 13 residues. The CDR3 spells CASGSGLDQPQHF. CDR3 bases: TGTGCCAGCGGGTCAGGGTTGGATCAGCCCCAGCATTTT.

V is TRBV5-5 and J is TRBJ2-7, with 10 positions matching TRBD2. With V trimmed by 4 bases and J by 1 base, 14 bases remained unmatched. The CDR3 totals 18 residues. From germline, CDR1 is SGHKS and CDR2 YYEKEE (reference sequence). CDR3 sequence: CASSASGRSGGWSYEQYF. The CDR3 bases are TGTGCCAGCAGCGCTAGCGGGAGAAGTGGCGGTTGGTCCTACGAGCAGTACTTC.

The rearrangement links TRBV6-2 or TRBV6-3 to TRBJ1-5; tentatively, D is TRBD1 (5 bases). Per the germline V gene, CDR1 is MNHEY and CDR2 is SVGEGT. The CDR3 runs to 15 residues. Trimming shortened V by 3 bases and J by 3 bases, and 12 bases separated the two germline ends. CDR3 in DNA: TGTGCCAGCAGTTATTGGGGGTTGAACAATCAGCCCCAGCATTTT. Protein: CASSYWGLNNQPQHF.

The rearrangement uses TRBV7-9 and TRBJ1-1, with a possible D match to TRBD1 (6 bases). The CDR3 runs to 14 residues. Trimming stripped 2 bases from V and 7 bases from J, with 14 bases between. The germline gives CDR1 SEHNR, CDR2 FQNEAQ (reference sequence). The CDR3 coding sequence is TGTGCCAGCAGCTTAACAACAGGGCTTATTGAAGCTTTCTTT. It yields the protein CASSLTTGLIEAFF.